This T cell receptor beta chain stems from a study of blood T cell repertoires in COVID-19 (TCRdb year 2020). Regarding the study in general: Samples covering the acute and convalescent phases of COVID-19 were provided by collaborators in the United States, Italy and Spain. The material from the prospective study consisted of cDNA or gDNA derived from T cells, B-cell-depleted T cells, or PBMCs. The dataset comprised deeply sampled blood TCRbeta repertoires from subjects exposed to, actively infected with, or recovered from COVID-19. The repertoires were released in a freely available public database meant as a resource for research on the immune response to SARS-CoV-2. Samples were obtained from the ongoing ImmuneRACE study (first 160 participants) and from some 1,300 subjects provided by 6 global collaborators. The sample metadata nearly always contained a de-identified subject ID, COVID-19 status, age in years and sex. HLA class I and class II types, where available, came from metadata supplied by the sample provider rather than from assay-based typing. What the authors observed across the whole study: The quantity of clinical and demographic metadata differed by source and by participant and was supplied without curation.

In Seattle, one collaborating source enrolled patients while the infection was active and tracked those patients longitudinally over the course of disease. The collaborating institutions used their own protocols to collect whole blood in K2EDTA tubes. Collaborator samples were shipped for TCRbeta analysis as frozen whole blood, isolated PBMCs, or DNA extracted from either sample type. TCRbeta CDR3 regions were amplified from genomic DNA using the immunoSEQ Assay, a bias-controlled multiplex PCR. The authors' pipeline ran thus. Nucleated cell counts per sample were estimated from amplification of reference gene primers within the assay. Sequence reads were collapsed and filtered to measure the absolute abundance of every unique TCRbeta CDR3 rearrangement. Productive Simpson clonality was computed per sample as the square root of Simpson's diversity index over productive rearrangements. TCRdb retrieved this table from immuneACCESS and kept in-frame rearrangements only. Not all clones are present; in checked studies, unresolved V genes account for under half, and no reason is known for the remainder. Clonal size and the V and J genes are those of that table, whereas D and trimming came from the DNA. The sample has 250,000 to 350,000 clones on record, 75% to 90% of them singletons. The ten largest account for about an eighth of the sample.

About this clone itself: Its cognate antigen has yet to be identified. Base qualities are not recorded, but no much larger clone differs from it by a single base.

The CDR3 spans 16 residues, from the cysteine through the phenylalanine. CDR3 DNA is the only sequence kept; it has 48 bases, read in frame from the first base. Trimming takes 0 bases off V and 6 bases off J; junction bases not matched to a gene: 8. CDR1 and CDR2, looked up from the germline V gene (reference sequence), are MNHEY and SMNVEV. This clonotype was obtained from a woman aged 70 to 79 with COVID-19, enrolled during active disease. This chain is built from TRBV27 and TRBJ2-3; the junction holds 8 bases that match TRBD2. Sequencing was performed on peripheral blood. The DNA reads TGTGCCAGCAGTTTATCGGTCGCGGGGGGCGTCGATACGCAGTATTTT. It translates as CASSLSVAGGVDTQYF.